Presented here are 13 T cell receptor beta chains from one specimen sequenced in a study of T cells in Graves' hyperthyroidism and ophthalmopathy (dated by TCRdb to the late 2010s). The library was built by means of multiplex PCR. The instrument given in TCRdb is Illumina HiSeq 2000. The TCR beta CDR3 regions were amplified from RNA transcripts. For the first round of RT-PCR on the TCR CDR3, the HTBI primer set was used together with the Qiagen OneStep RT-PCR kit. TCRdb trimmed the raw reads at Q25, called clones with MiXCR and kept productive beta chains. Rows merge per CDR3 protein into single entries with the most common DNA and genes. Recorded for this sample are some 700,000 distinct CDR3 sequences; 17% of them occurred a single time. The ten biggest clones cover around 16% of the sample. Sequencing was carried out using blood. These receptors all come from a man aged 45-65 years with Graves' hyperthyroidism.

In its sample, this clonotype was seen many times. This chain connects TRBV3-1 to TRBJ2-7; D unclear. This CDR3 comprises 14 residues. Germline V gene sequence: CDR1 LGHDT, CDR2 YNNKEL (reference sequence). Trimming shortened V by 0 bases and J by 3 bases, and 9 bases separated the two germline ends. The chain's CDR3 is CASSQEPRSYEQYF. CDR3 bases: TGTGCCAGCAGCCAAGAGCCCCGGAGCTACGAGCAGTACTTC.

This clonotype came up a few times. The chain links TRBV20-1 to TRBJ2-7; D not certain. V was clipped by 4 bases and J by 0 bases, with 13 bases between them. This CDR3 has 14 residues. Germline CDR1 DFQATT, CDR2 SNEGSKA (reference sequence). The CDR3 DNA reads TGCAGTGCTATAAGGGCCGTTAGCTCCTACGAGCAGTACTTC. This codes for CSAIRAVSSYEQYF.

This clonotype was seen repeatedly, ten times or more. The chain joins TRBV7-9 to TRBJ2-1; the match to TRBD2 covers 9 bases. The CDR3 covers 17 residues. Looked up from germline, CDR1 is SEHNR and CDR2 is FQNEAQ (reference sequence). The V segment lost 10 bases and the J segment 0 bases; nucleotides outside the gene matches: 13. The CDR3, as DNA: TGTGCCACCCCAGGTCTAGCGGGATCCTTCTCCTACAATGAGCAGTTCTTC. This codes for CATPGLAGSFSYNEQFF.

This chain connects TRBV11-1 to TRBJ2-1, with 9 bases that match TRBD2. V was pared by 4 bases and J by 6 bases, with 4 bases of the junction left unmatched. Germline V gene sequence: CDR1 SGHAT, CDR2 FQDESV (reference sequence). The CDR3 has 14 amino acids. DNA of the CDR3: TGTGCCAGCAGCTCCTGGACTAGCGCCAATGAGCAGTTCTTC. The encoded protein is CASSSWTSANEQFF.

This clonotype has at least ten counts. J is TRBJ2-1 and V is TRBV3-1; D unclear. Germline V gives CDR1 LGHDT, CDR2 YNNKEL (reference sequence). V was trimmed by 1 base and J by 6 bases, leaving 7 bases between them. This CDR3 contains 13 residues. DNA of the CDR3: TGTGCCAGCAGCCAAGTTGTCGCCAATGAGCAGTTCTTC. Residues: CASSQVVANEQFF.

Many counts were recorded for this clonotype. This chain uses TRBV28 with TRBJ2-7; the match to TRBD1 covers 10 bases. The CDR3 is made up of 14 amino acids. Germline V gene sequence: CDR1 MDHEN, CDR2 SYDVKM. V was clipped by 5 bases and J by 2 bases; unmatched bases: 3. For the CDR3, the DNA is TGTGCCAGCAGTCCGGGACAGGGGCCCTACGAGCAGTACTTC. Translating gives CASSPGQGPYEQYF. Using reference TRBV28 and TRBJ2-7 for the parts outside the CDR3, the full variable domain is DVKVTQSSRYLVKRTGEKVFLECVQDMDHENMFWYRQDPGLGLRLIYFSYDVKMKEKGDIPEGYSVSREKKERFSLILESASTNQTSMYLCASSPGQGPYEQYFGPGTRLTVT.

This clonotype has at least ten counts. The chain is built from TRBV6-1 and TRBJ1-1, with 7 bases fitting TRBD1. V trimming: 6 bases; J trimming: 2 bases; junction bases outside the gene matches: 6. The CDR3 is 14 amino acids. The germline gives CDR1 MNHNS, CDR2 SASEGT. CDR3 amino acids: CASSPGQRNTEAFF. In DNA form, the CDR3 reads TGTGCCAGCAGCCCGGGACAGCGTAACACTGAAGCTTTCTTT.

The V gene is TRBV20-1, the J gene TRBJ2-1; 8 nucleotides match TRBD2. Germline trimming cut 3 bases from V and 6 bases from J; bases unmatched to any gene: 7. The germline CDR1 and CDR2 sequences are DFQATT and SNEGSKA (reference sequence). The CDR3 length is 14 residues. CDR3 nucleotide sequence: TGCAGTGCTAGGACTAGCGTTATTGTCAATGAGCAGTTCTTC. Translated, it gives CSARTSVIVNEQFF.

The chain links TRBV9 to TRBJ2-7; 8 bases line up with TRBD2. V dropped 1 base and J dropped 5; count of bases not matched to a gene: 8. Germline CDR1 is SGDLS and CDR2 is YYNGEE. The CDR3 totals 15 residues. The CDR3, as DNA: TGTGCCAGCAGCGTATCCGGTAGCGGGAATGACGAGCAGTACTTC. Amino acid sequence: CASSVSGSGNDEQYF.

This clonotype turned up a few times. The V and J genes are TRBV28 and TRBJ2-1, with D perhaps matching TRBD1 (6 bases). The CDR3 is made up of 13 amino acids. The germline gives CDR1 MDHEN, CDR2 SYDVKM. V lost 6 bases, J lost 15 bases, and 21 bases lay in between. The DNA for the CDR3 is TGTGCCAGCAGCCACGACAAAGGGGGAGATTCGTTCTTC. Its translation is CASSHDKGGDSFF. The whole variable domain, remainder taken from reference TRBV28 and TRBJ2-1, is DVKVTQSSRYLVKRTGEKVFLECVQDMDHENMFWYRQDPGLGLRLIYFSYDVKMKEKGDIPEGYSVSREKKERFSLILESASTNQTSMYLCASSHDKGGDSFFGPGTRLTVL.

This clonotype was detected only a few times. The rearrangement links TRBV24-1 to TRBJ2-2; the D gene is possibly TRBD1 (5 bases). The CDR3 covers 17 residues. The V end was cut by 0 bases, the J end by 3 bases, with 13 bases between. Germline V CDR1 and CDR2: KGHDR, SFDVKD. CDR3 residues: CATSDLQVGRDTGELFF. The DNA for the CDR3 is TGTGCCACCAGTGATTTGCAGGTGGGGCGCGACACCGGGGAGCTGTTTTTT.

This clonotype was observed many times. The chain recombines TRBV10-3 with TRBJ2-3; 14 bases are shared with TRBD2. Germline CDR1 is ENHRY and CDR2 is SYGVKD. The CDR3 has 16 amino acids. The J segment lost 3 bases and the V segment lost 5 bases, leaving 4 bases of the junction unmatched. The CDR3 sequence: CAISRGTSGRTDTQYF. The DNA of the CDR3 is TGTGCCATCAGTAGAGGGACTAGCGGGAGAACAGATACGCAGTATTTT.

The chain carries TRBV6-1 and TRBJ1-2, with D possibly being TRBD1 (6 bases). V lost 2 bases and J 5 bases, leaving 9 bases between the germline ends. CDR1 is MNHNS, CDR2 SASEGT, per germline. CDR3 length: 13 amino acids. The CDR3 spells CASSEHRDYGYTF. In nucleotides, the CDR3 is TGTGCCAGCAGTGAACACAGGGATTATGGCTACACCTTC.